This T cell receptor (beta chain) was observed in a study of blood T cell repertoires in COVID-19. Study information: T cells, B-cell-depleted T cells, or PBMCs supplied cDNA or gDNA.

V was cut by 1 base and J by 6 bases, with 9 bases left in between. CDR1 is MDHEN, CDR2 SYDVKM, per germline. This CDR3 is built from 13 residues. Study processing details: For nucleated cells, counts were estimated from reference gene primer amplification. Clones were read by immunoSEQ multiplex PCR, and TCRdb kept only the in-frame ones, dropping some. That table supplies the V and J calls and clone size; D and trimming were determined from the DNA. This sample has around 370,000 clones, with about 90% found just once. The genes are TRBV28 and TRBJ1-2; D gene uncertain. This TCR derives from a woman aged 18-29 years who had recovered from COVID-19. The sequencing input was peripheral blood. For the CDR3, the DNA is TGTGCCAGCAGTTTATTCGGGGTTGATGGCTACACCTTC. This gives the protein CASSLFGVDGYTF.